This TCR beta chain comes out of a study of blood T cell repertoires in COVID-19. Sequenced by immunoSEQ multiplex PCR; TCRdb stores in-frame clones only, minus some. The sample shows 130,000 to 150,000 clones, roughly 87% of them seen only once. Deletions cut 1 base from V and 7 bases from J, with 12 bases between. CDR1 and CDR2 from the germline V gene are SGDLS and YYNGEE. The CDR3 loop spans 15 amino acids. V gene TRBV9 combines with J gene TRBJ1-6; D call uncertain. The receptor comes from a man between 65 and 85 years old with acute or convalescent COVID-19. The sequenced sample consisted of peripheral blood. The CDR3 loop is CASSVLPGTNSPLHF. DNA of the CDR3: TGTGCCAGCAGCGTACTCCCAGGTACCAATTCACCCCTCCACTTT.